This T cell receptor beta chain was observed in a study of blood T cell repertoires in COVID-19. Germline CDR1 is ENHRY and CDR2 is SYGVKD. This CDR3 comprises 16 residues. V lost 6 bases and J lost 4; bases outside the gene matches: 8. Repertoires were generated with immunoSEQ multiplex PCR, while TCRdb's copy carries only in-frame clones and drops some. The sample records about 120,000 clones, more than 75% being singletons. The sequenced sample consisted of peripheral blood. This TCR derives from a human donor in a cohort sampled during active COVID-19. This chain uses TRBV10-3 with TRBJ2-2; 10 bases match TRBD1. CDR3 DNA: TGTGCCATCAGCCCGGACAGGGGGAAAGGCACCGGGGAGCTGTTTTTT. Encoded protein: CAISPDRGKGTGELFF.